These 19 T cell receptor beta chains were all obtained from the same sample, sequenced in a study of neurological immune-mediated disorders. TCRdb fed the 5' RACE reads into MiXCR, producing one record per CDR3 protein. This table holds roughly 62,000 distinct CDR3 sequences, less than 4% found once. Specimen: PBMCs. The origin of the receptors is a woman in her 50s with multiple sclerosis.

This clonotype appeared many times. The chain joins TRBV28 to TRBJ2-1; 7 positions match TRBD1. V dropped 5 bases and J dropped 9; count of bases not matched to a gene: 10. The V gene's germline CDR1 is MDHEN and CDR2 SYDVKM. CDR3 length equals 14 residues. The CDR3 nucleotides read TGTGCCAGCAGTCTCACGACAGGGCGGCGTGAGCAGTTCTTC. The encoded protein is CASSLTTGRREQFF.

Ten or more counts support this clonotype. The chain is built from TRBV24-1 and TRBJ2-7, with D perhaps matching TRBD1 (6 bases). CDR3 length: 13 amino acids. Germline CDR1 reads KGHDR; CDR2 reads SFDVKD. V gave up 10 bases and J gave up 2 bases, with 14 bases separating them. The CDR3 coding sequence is TGTGCCACGTCGCGGACAGAAACCTACGAGCAGTACTTC. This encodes CATSRTETYEQYF.

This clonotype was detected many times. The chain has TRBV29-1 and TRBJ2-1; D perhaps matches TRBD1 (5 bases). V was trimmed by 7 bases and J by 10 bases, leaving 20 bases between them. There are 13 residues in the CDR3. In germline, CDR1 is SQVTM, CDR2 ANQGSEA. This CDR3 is CSAHSQADDEQFF. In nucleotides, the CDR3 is TGCAGCGCTCACTCACAGGCAGATGACGAGCAGTTCTTC.

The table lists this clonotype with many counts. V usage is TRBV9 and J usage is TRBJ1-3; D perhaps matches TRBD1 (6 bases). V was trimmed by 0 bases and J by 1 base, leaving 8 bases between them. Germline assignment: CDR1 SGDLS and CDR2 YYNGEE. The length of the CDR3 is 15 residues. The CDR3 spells CASSVGQGSGNTIYF. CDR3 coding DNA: TGTGCCAGCAGCGTAGGTCAGGGGTCTGGAAACACCATATATTTT.

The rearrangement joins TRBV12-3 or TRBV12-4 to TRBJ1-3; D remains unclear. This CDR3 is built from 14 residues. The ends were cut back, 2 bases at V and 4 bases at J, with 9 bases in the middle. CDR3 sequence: CASSLNSLGNTIYF. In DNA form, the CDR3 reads TGTGCCAGCAGTTTAAACAGCCTCGGAAACACCATATATTTT.

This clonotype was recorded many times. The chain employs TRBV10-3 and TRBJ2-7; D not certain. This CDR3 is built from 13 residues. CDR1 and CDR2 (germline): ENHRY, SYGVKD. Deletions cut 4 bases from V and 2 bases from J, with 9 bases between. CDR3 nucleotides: TGTGCCATCAGTGTAGTCACAACCTACGAGCAGTACTTC. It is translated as CAISVVTTYEQYF.

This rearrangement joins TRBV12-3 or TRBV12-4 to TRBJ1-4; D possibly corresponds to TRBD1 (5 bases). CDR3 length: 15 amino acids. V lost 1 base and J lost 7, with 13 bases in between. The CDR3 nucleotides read TGTGCCAGCAGTTTAGGAACAAGCGGGGCTGAAAAACTGTTTTTT. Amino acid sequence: CASSLGTSGAEKLFF.

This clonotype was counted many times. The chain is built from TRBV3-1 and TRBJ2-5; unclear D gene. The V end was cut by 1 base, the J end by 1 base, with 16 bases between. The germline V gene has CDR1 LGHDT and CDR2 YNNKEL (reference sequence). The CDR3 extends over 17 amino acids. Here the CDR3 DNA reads TGTGCCAGCAGCCAAGTCCCCCTCGGACGGACCCAAGAGACCCAGTACTTC. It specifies CASSQVPLGRTQETQYF.

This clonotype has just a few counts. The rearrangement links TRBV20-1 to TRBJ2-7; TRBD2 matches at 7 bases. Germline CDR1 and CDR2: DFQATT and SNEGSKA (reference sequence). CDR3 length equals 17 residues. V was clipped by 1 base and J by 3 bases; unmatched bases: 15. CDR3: CSARVYEGGPSGYEQYF. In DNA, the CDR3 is TGCAGTGCTAGAGTGTATGAGGGAGGGCCATCCGGCTACGAGCAGTACTTC.

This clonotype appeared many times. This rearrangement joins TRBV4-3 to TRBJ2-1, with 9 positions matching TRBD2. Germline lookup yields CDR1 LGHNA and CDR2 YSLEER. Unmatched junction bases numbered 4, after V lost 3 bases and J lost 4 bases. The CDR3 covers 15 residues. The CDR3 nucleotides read TGCGCCAGCAGCCATAGCGGGAGCAGTTACAATGAGCAGTTCTTC. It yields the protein CASSHSGSSYNEQFF.

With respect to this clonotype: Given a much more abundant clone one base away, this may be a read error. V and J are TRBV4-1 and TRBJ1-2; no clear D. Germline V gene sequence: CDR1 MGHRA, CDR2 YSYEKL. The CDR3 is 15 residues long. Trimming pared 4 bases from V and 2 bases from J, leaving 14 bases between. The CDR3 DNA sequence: TGCGCCAGCAGCCCACCGGGAAAGGAAAACTATGGCTACACCTTC. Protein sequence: CASSPPGKENYGYTF.

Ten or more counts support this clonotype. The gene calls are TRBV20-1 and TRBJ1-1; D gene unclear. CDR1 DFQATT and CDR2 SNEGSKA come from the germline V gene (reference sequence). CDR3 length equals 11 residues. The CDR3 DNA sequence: TGCAGCGGAGGTGCCGGCACTGAAGCTTTCTTT. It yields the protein CSGGAGTEAFF.

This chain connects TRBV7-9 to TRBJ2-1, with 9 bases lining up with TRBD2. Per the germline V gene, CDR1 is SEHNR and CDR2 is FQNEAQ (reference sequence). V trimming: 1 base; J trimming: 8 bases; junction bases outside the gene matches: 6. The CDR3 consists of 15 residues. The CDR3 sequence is CASSLGLAGRDEQFF. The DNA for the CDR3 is TGTGCCAGCAGCTTAGGTCTAGCGGGACGGGATGAGCAGTTCTTC.

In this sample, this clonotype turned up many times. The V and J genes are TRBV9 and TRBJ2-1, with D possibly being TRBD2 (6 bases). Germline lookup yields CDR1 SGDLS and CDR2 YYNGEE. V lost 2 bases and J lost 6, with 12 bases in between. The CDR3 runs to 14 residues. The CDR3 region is CASSVVSGSNEQFF. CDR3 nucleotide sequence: TGTGCCAGCAGCGTCGTCTCCGGGAGCAATGAGCAGTTCTTC.

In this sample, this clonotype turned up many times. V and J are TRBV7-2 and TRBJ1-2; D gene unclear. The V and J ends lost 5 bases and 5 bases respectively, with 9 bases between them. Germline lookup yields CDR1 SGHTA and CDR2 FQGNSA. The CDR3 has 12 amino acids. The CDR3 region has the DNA TGTGCCAGCAGCATGGACGGATATGGCTACACCTTC. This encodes CASSMDGYGYTF.

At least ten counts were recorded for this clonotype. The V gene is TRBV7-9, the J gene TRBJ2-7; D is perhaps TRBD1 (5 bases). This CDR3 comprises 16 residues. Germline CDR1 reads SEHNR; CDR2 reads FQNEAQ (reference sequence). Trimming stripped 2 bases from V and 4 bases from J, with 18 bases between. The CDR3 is CASSLRGAPAYYEQYF. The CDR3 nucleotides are TGTGCCAGCAGCTTACGTGGGGCGCCCGCATATTACGAGCAGTACTTC.

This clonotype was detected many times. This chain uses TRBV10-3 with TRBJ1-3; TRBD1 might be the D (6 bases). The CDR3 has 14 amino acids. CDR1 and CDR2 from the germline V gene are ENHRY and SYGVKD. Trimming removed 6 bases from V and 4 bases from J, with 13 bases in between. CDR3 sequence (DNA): TGTGCCATCAGACTACAGGGACCCGGAAACACCATATATTTT. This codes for CAIRLQGPGNTIYF.

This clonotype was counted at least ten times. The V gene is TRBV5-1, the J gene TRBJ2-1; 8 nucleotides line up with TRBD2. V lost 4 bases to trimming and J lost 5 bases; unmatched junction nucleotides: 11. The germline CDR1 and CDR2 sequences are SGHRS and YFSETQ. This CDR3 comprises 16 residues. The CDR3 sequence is CASSRGAGGPNNEQFF. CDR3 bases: TGCGCCAGCAGCCGTGGTGCGGGAGGACCAAACAATGAGCAGTTCTTC. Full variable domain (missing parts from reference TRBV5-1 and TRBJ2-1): KAGVTQTPRYLIKTRGQQVTLSCSPISGHRSVSWYQQTPGQGLQFLFEYFSETQRNKGNFPGRFSGRQFSNSRSEMNVSTLELGDSALYLCASSRGAGGPNNEQFFGPGTRLTVL.

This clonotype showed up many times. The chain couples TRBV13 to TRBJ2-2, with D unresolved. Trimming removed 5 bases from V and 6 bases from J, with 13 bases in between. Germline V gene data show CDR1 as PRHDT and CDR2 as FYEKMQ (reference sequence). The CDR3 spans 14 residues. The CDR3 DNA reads TGTGCCAGCAGCAATATTATGGGGTCCGGGGAGCTGTTTTTT. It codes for CASSNIMGSGELFF.